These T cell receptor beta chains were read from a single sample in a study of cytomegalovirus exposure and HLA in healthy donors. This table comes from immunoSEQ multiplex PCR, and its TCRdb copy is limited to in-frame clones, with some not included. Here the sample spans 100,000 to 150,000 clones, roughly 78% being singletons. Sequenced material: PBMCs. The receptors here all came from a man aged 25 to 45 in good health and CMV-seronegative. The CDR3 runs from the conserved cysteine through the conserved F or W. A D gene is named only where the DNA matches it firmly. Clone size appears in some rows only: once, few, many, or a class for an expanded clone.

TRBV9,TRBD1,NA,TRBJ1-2,TGTGCCAGCAGCTTCCGGGACAGGGTTAGGGCTAACTATGGCTACACCTTC,CASSFRDRVRANYGYTF
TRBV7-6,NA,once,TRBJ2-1,TGTGCCAGCAGCTTAGTCCCAGAATCCCATGAGCAGTTCTTC,CASSLVPESHEQFF
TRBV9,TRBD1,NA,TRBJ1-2,TGTGCCAGCAGCGTAGGACAGGGCAACTATGGCTACACCTTC,CASSVGQGNYGYTF
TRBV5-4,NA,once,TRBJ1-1,TGTGCCAGCAGCCTCTTAAACACTGAAGCTTTCTTT,CASSLLNTEAFF
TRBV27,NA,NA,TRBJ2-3,TGTGCCAGCAGAATTGGGTCGGGGATGGGCACAGATACGCAGTATTTT,CASRIGSGMGTDTQYF
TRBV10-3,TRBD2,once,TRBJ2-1,TGTGCCATCAGTGGGAGGTCGGGTACTAGCGGGGGCAATGAGCAGTTCTTC,CAISGRSGTSGGNEQFF
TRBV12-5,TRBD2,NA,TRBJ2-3,TGTGCTAGTGGGAATCCGGGACTAGACGCAGATACGCAGTATTTT,CASGNPGLDADTQYF
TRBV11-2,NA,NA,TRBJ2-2,TGTGCCAGCAGCTTAGTTGACGGGGGATTAGTCACCGGGGAGCTGTTTTTT,CASSLVDGGLVTGELFF
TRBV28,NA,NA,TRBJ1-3,TGTGCCAGCAGTTTGCCACAAGATGGAAACACCATATATTTT,CASSLPQDGNTIYF
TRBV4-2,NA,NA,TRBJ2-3,TGTGCCAGCAGCCAAGGTCGCGCCCTAATGGGGGCGGGTGGTACGCAGTATTTT,CASSQGRALMGAGGTQYF
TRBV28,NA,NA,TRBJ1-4,TGTGCCAGCAGTTTAATCAGGGCAACTAATGAAAAACTGTTTTTT,CASSLIRATNEKLFF
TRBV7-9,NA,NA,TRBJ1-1,TGTGCCAGCAGCTTAGTTTGGGCAGGTGAAATGAACACTGAAGCTTTCTTT,CASSLVWAGEMNTEAFF
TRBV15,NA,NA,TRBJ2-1,TGTGCCACCAGCAGAGCCCCGTTCCCCGATGAGCAGTTCTTC,CATSRAPFPDEQFF
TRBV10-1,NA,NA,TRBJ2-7,TGCGCCAGCAGTGACCCCGCAGGGCAGACCTACGAGCAGTACTTC,CASSDPAGQTYEQYF
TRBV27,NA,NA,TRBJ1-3,TGTGCCAGCAGTTTATCCGCAGGGCACGGAAACACCATATATTTT,CASSLSAGHGNTIYF
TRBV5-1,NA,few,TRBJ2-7,TGCGCCAGCAGCTTGGTTCCTATCTACGAGCAGTACTTC,CASSLVPIYEQYF
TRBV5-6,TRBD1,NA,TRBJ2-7,TGTGCCAGCAGCTTGGCCGACAGGGGCTACGAGCAGTACTTC,CASSLADRGYEQYF
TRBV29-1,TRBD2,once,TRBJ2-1,TGCAGCGCGGGACGTAGCGGGGGGGCCGGGGAGCAGTTCTTC,CSAGRSGGAGEQFF
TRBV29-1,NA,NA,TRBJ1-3,TGCAGCGTCGAGTCTGGAAACACCATATATTTT,CSVESGNTIYF
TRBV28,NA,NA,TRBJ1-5,TGTGCCAGCAGCCTACCCAGGGGTCATAGCAATCAGCCCCAGCATTTT,CASSLPRGHSNQPQHF
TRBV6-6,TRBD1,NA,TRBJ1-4,TGTGCCGGGGGGACAGGGGTAATTAAGGAAAAACTGTTTTTT,CAGGTGVIKEKLFF
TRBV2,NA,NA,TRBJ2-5,TGTGCCAGCAGATCGACAGGAACCTCACCGTACTTC,CASRSTGTSPYF
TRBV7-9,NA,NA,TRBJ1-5,TGTTCCAGCAGCCTACAGGGTGGCATGTGGGACAATCAGCCCCAGCATTTT,CSSSLQGGMWDNQPQHF
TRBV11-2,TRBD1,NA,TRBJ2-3,TGTGCCAGCAGAGGGACAGGGTTGGACACAGATACGCAGTATTTT,CASRGTGLDTDTQYF
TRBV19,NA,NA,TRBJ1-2,TGTGCCAGTAGTATAGGAGGGTCTGGCTACACCTTC,CASSIGGSGYTF
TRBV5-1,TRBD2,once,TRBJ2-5,TGCGCCAGCAGCTTGGGGACTAGCGGGGGGGCCGAGACCCAGTACTTC,CASSLGTSGGAETQYF
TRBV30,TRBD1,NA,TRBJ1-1,TGTGCCTGGAGAGGGACAGGGAATGTGGGCACTGAAGCTTTCTTT,CAWRGTGNVGTEAFF
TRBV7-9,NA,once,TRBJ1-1,TGTGCCAGCAGCTTAGGACTCACTGAAGCTTTCTTT,CASSLGLTEAFF
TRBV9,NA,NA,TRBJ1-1,TGTGCCAGCAGCGGCGGGGGCGTTCGGATGAACACTGAAGCTTTCTTT,CASSGGGVRMNTEAFF
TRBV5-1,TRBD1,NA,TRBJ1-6,TGCGCCAGCAGCTTGGGATGGGGCAGGGGGAATTCACCCCTCCACTTT,CASSLGWGRGNSPLHF
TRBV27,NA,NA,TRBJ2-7,TGTGCCAGCAGTTTAGGGACACCGTACGAGCAGTACTTC,CASSLGTPYEQYF
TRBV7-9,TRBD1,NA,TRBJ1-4,TGTGCCAGCAGCGGGGGACAGATCAGAGAAAAACTGTTTTTT,CASSGGQIREKLFF
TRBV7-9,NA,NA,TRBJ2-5,TGTGCCAGCAGCTTAATGAGTCGGGAGACCCAGTACTTC,CASSLMSRETQYF
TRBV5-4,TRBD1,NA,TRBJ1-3,TGTGCCAGCAGCTTATTCCTGACAGGGGGCTCTGGAAACACCATATATTTT,CASSLFLTGGSGNTIYF
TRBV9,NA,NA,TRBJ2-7,TGTGCCAGCAGCGCCGGGGTAGGATCCTACGAGCAGTACTTC,CASSAGVGSYEQYF
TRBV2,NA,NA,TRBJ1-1,TGTGCCAGCAGTCCTCGGACTTACACTGAAGCTTTCTTT,CASSPRTYTEAFF
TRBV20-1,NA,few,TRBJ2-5,TGCAGTTCCGAGCTCCAAGAGACCCAGTACTTC,CSSELQETQYF
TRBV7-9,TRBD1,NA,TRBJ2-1,TGTGCCAGCAGCCCTCCGGGACAGGGTTACAATGAGCAGTTCTTC,CASSPPGQGYNEQFF
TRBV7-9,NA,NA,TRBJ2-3,TGTTCCAGCAGCCCAACGGTCGGCGGGGGCTTTTCCACAGATACGCAGTATTTT,CSSSPTVGGGFSTDTQYF
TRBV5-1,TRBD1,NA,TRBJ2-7,TGCGCCAGCAGCTCGCAGACAGGGGCCTACGAGCAGTACTTC,CASSSQTGAYEQYF
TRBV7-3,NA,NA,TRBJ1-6,TGTGCCAGCAGCTTAACTGGACAGCCTAATTCACCCCTCCACTTT,CASSLTGQPNSPLHF
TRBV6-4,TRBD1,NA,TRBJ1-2,TGTGCCGGGAGAGACAGGGATGATGGCTACACCTTC,CAGRDRDDGYTF
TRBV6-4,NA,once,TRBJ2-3,TGTGCCAGCAGTTCCGGTCGCACAGATACGCAGTATTTT,CASSSGRTDTQYF
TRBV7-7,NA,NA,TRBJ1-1,TGTGCTAGCAGCCGCGACAGGAACACTGAAGCTTTCTTT,CASSRDRNTEAFF
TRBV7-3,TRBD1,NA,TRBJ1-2,TGTGCCAGCAGCCAGGGGACAGGATACTATGGCTACACCTTC,CASSQGTGYYGYTF
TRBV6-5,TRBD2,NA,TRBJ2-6,TGTGCCAGCAGCGGGGGGGCTGGGGCCAACGTCCTGACTTTC,CASSGGAGANVLTF
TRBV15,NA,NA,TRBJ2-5,TGTGCCACCAGCAGGCCGGTGGGGGCCGAAGAGACCCAGTACTTC,CATSRPVGAEETQYF
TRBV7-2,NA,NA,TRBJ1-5,TGTGCCAGCAGCTTAGTCGGTAGCAATCAGCCCCAGCATTTT,CASSLVGSNQPQHF
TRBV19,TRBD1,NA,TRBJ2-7,TGTGCCAGTAGTATACAAGGACAGGGGGCATCCGAGCAGTACTTC,CASSIQGQGASEQYF
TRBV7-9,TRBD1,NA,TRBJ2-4,TGTGCCAGCAGCTCTCCTACAGGGGTATCCATTCAGTACTTC,CASSSPTGVSIQYF
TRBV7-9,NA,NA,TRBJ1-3,TGTGCCAGCAGCTTACCGCGGTCGGGGGAGACAGGAAACACCATATATTTT,CASSLPRSGETGNTIYF
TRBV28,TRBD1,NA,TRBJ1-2,TGTGCCAGCAGCGGATCACTACAGGGGGCGCATGGTGGCTACACCTTC,CASSGSLQGAHGGYTF
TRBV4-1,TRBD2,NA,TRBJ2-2,TGCGCCAGCAGAGATCGGGGGGGAGATAACACCGGGGAGCTGTTTTTT,CASRDRGGDNTGELFF
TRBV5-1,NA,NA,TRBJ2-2,TGCGCCAGCAGCTTGGACAGCACCGGGGAGCTGTTTTTT,CASSLDSTGELFF
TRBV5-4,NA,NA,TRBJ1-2,TGTGCCAGCAGCTTGGATACAGGACCCTATGGCTACACCTTC,CASSLDTGPYGYTF